A single sample is the source of the 8 T cell receptor beta chains below, sequenced in a study of cytomegalovirus exposure and HLA in healthy donors. The PCR ran on 60 Vbeta and 13 Jbeta primers. Sequencing used immunoSEQ multiplex PCR; TCRdb keeps in-frame clones, though not all of them. The profile shows about 100,000 clones, around three quarters of them singletons. Sequenced input: PBMCs. These receptors all come from a woman aged 45-65 years in good health and CMV-seropositive.

This chain's CDR3 is CASSKGEVWDRFFHEQYF. CDR3 nucleotides: TGTGCCAGCAGCAAAGGGGAAGTTTGGGACAGGTTTTTCCACGAGCAGTACTTC. The rearrangement uses TRBV21-1 and TRBJ2-7; the table's TRBD1 call for D was not verified on the DNA. TRBV21-1 is a known pseudogene. The CDR3 runs to 18 residues.

Worth noting for this clone: This is likely a read error, given that the CDR3 carries no conserved phenylalanine or tryptophan at its end. The chain couples TRBV6-1 to TRBJ2-7; TRBD2 is a possible D gene (5 bases). The CDR3 runs 16 residues. In germline, CDR1 is MNHNS, CDR2 SASEGT. The V end lost 2 bases, the J end lost 0 bases, and 14 bases lay between the germline ends. The CDR3 DNA reads TGTGCCAGCAGTGAAAGAAGGTTTAGCGTCTCCTACGAGCAGTACCTC. It encodes CASSERRFSVSYEQYL.

In the case of this clone: Other DNA sequences in the same sample also yield this CDR3. V gene TRBV19 combines with J gene TRBJ2-7; D perhaps matches TRBD1 (6 bases). V lost 3 bases to trimming and J lost 7 bases, with 22 bases between them. Germline V gene sequence: CDR1 LNHDA, CDR2 SQIVND (reference sequence). This CDR3 has 16 amino acids. The CDR3 is CASSIRYTGSGSEQYF. The CDR3 DNA reads TGTGCCAGTAGTATCCGCTATACAGGGTCAGGTAGTGAGCAGTACTTC.

The chain couples TRBV10-1 to TRBJ2-4; 7 bases line up with TRBD1. J lost 0 bases, V lost 7 bases, and 3 bases had no gene match. The CDR3 extends over 14 amino acids. Germline CDR1 and CDR2: WNHNN and SYGVQD (reference sequence). The CDR3 reads CASMDRTAKNIQYF. Here the CDR3 DNA reads TGCGCCAGCATGGACAGGACAGCCAAAAACATTCAGTACTTC.

V is TRBV7-8 and J is TRBJ2-1; TRBD1 might be the D (6 bases). The V end lost 2 bases, the J end lost 9 bases, and 17 bases lay between the germline ends. Germline lookup yields CDR1 SGHVS and CDR2 FQNEAQ. This CDR3 spans 15 amino acids. CDR3 sequence (DNA): TGTGCCAGCAGCTTAAGTAAAAACAGGGTGGCTGAGCAGTTCTTC. Amino acid sequence: CASSLSKNRVAEQFF.

This clone has a handful of counts. This chain joins TRBV11-2 and TRBJ1-1; TRBD1 agrees at 9 bases. The germline V gene has CDR1 SGHAT and CDR2 FQNNGV. V gave up 2 bases and J gave up 8 bases; unmatched junction bases: 3. The CDR3 covers 13 residues. This CDR3 is CASSLLGQGEAFF. In DNA, the CDR3 is TGTGCCAGCAGCTTATTGGGACAGGGCGAAGCTTTCTTT.

The rearrangement joins TRBV7-9 to TRBJ2-1; tentative D call: TRBD2 (6 bases). Germline V lookup: CDR1 SEHNR, CDR2 FQNEAQ (reference sequence). Between the trimmed V and J ends, which lost 5 bases and 8 bases, there was a span of 19 bases. The CDR3 has 15 amino acids. In DNA form, the CDR3 reads TGTGCCAGCAGCCTTCGGGACTTGTTGGTAGATGAGCAGTTCTTC. Translated: CASSLRDLLVDEQFF. Full variable domain (remainder filled in from reference TRBV7-9 and TRBJ2-1): DTGVSQNPRHKITKRGQNVTFRCDPISEHNRLYWYRQTLGQGPEFLTYFQNEAQLEKSRLLSDRFSAERPKGSFSTLEIQRTEQGDSAMYLCASSLRDLLVDEQFFGPGTRLTVL.

The genes are TRBV7-6 and TRBJ2-7; 7 bases are shared with TRBD2. The V segment lost 1 base and the J segment 3 bases; nucleotides outside the gene matches: 6. The CDR3 covers 15 residues. CDR1 SGHVS and CDR2 FNYEAQ come from the germline V gene. The DNA of the CDR3 is TGTGCCAGCAGCTTAGACCGGCGGGGGAGCTACGAGCAGTACTTC. Amino acids: CASSLDRRGSYEQYF.